This is a list of T cell receptor beta chains from one sample in a study of cytomegalovirus exposure and HLA in healthy donors. The protocol was immunoSEQ multiplex PCR, while the TCRdb copy is restricted to in-frame clones and leaves out a portion. This sample has about 100,000 clones; around 73% occur once, and the top ten carry around 0.76%. Input material: PBMCs. These receptors originate from a woman in her fifties or sixties in good health and CMV-seronegative. Each CDR3 is given with its conserved first and last residue. Each record gives: clone size, J gene, V gene, D gene, CDR3 protein, CDR3 DNA. D genes are given only for firm matches. A row's size may be missing; if present it is once, few, many or a size class.

-	TRBJ1-5	TRBV6-1	TRBD1	CASSEALTGGGQPQHF	TGTGCCAGCAGTGAAGCCCTAACAGGGGGAGGTCAGCCCCAGCATTTT
few	TRBJ1-5	TRBV19	-	CASQTGRLSNQPQHF	TGTGCCAGTCAGACGGGTCGACTCAGCAATCAGCCCCAGCATTTT
-	TRBJ1-1	TRBV5-1	TRBD1	CASSSSPTGWDTEAFF	TGCGCCAGCAGCTCCAGCCCGACAGGGTGGGACACTGAAGCTTTCTTT
-	TRBJ2-7	TRBV27	TRBD1	CASSRIRSGTGLSEQYF	TGTGCCAGCAGCCGAATCCGCTCCGGGACAGGGTTGTCCGAGCAGTACTTC
-	TRBJ1-1	TRBV4-3	TRBD1	CASSQVTGSTEAFF	TGCGCCAGCAGCCAAGTGACAGGGTCCACTGAAGCTTTCTTT
-	TRBJ1-1	TRBV12-5	-	CASGLFGVNTEAFF	TGTGCTAGTGGTTTGTTCGGGGTGAACACTGAAGCTTTCTTT
-	TRBJ2-5	TRBV4-3	TRBD2	CASSQFFIDKDLAEKETQYF	TGCGCCAGCAGCCAATTTTTCATCGACAAGGACCTAGCGGAGAAAGAGACCCAGTACTTC
-	TRBJ1-5	TRBV2	TRBD1	CASSVRDRGGQPQHF	TGTGCCAGCAGTGTTCGGGACAGGGGGGGACAGCCCCAGCATTTT
-	TRBJ1-1	TRBV5-1	TRBD1	CASNQRGTGDTEAFF	TGCGCCAGTAATCAACGGGGCACAGGGGACACTGAAGCTTTCTTT
-	TRBJ2-4	TRBV4-3	TRBD2	CASSQVRGREGIQYF	TGCGCCAGCAGCCAAGTCCGAGGCAGGGAGGGCATTCAGTACTTC
once	TRBJ1-2	TRBV4-3	TRBD1	CASSQDRGFGYGYTF	TGCGCCAGCAGCCAAGACAGGGGGTTCGGCTATGGCTACACCTTC
few	TRBJ1-1	TRBV10-1	-	CASSDTGNTEAFF	TGCGCCAGCAGTGACACAGGGAACACTGAAGCTTTCTTT
-	TRBJ1-1	TRBV9	-	CASSPYSGPDTEAFF	TGTGCCAGCAGCCCCTACAGCGGTCCGGACACTGAAGCTTTCTTT
-	TRBJ2-3	TRBV6-5	TRBD1	CASSSDGQGTQYF	TGTGCCAGCAGTTCCGATGGACAGGGGACGCAGTATTTT
few	TRBJ1-5	TRBV19	TRBD1	CASSIGTGSYSNQPQHF	TGTGCCAGTAGTATAGGGACAGGCAGTTATAGCAATCAGCCCCAGCATTTT
-	TRBJ2-7	TRBV30	TRBD1	CAWSQGQGNYEQYF	TGTGCCTGGAGCCAGGGACAGGGGAATTACGAGCAGTACTTC
-	TRBJ1-2	TRBV28	TRBD1	CASRTTGEGYTF	TGTGCCAGCAGAACGACAGGGGAAGGCTACACCTTC
-	TRBJ1-1	TRBV10-1	TRBD1	CASSEGGSNTEAFF	TGCGCCAGCAGTGAAGGGGGCTCGAACACTGAAGCTTTCTTT
-	TRBJ2-5	TRBV19	TRBD2	CASRSSGGETQYF	TGTGCCAGTAGATCTAGCGGGGGGGAGACCCAGTACTTC
-	TRBJ2-7	TRBV10-3	TRBD1	CAIGGQTGGTYEQYF	TGTGCCATCGGGGGCCAGACAGGGGGCACTTACGAGCAGTACTTC
-	TRBJ2-5	TRBV5-1	TRBD1	CASSRTGAGETQYF	TGCGCCAGCAGCCGGACAGGGGCCGGGGAGACCCAGTACTTC
-	TRBJ1-5	TRBV6-1	-	CASSVRENQPQHF	TGTGCCAGCAGTGTCAGGGAAAATCAGCCCCAGCATTTT
-	TRBJ1-1	TRBV6-5	TRBD1	CASSYPERDRATEAFF	TGTGCCAGCAGTTACCCCGAACGGGACAGGGCCACTGAAGCTTTCTTT
-	TRBJ2-1	TRBV6-5	TRBD2	CASSFHSGSSYNEQFF	TGTGCCAGCAGTTTCCATAGCGGGAGCTCCTACAATGAGCAGTTCTTC
few	TRBJ1-2	TRBV10-2	TRBD1	CASSEPKGQGASGYTF	TGCGCCAGCAGTGAGCCGAAAGGACAGGGGGCTTCTGGCTACACCTTC
-	TRBJ1-1	TRBV7-6	TRBD1	CASSLVRQGAAEAFF	TGTGCCAGCAGCTTAGTTCGGCAGGGGGCGGCTGAAGCTTTCTTT
once	TRBJ2-2	TRBV14	-	CASSQGQGQGELFF	TGTGCCAGCAGCCAGGGCCAGGGGCAAGGGGAGCTGTTTTTT
-	TRBJ1-4	TRBV9	TRBD1	CASSPRQGNEKLFF	TGTGCCAGCAGCCCGCGACAGGGCAATGAAAAACTGTTTTTT